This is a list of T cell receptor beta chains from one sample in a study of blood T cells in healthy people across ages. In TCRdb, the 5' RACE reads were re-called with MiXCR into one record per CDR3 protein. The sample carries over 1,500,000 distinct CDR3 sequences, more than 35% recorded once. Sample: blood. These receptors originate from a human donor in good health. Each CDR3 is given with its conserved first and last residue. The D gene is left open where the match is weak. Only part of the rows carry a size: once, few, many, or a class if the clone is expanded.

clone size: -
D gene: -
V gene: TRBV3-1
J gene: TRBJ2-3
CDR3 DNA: TGTGCCAGCAGCCCGTTCTCGGGACGCCCCACAGATACGCAGTATTTT
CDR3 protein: CASSPFSGRPTDTQYF

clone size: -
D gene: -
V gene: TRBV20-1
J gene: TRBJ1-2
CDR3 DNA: TGCAGTGCTAGAGAGTTTACACAGGCTAACTATGGCTACACCTTC
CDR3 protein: CSAREFTQANYGYTF

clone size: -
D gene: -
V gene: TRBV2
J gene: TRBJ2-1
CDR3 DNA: TGTGCCAGCAGTGACCGGCGGTCCCGAGGGAATGAGCAGTTCTTC
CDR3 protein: CASSDRRSRGNEQFF

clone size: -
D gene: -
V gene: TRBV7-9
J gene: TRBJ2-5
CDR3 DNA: TGTGCCAGCGGGTTGCGGACCCAGTACTTC
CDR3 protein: CASGLRTQYF

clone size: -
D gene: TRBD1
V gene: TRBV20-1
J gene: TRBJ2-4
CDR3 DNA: TGCAGTGCTCATATGACAGGGTCACGCATTCAGTACTTC
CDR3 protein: CSAHMTGSRIQYF

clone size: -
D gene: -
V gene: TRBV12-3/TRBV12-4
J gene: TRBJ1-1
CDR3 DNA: TGTGCCAGCAGTTTACGATTTAGGGACACTGAAGCTTTCTTT
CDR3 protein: CASSLRFRDTEAFF

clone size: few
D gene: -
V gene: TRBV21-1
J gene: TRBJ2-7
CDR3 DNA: TGTGCCAGCAGCAGCCCACAGGGGGTTTCCTACGAGCAGTACTTC
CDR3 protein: CASSSPQGVSYEQYF

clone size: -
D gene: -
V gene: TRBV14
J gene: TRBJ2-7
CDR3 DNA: TGTGCCAGCAGTAACCGGGTCCTACCTCGGGTCGGAAACTACGAGCAGTACTTC
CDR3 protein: CASSNRVLPRVGNYEQYF

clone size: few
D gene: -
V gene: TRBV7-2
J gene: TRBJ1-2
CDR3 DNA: TGTGCCAGCAGCCCTCACCCTTCTGACTATGGCTACACCTTC
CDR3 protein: CASSPHPSDYGYTF

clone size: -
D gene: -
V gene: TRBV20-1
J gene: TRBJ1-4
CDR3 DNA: TGCAGTGCTAGCTCCCACACGTCTGCAACTAATGAAAAACTGTTTTTT
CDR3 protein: CSASSHTSATNEKLFF

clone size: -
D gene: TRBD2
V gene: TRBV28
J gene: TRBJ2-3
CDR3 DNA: TGTGCCAGCAGCCCCACTTGGCGGGGGAGCTTCACAGATACGCAGTATTTT
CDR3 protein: CASSPTWRGSFTDTQYF

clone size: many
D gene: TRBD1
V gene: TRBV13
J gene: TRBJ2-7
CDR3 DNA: TGTGCCAGCAGCTTAGGGGACAGGGACTACGAGCAGTACTTC
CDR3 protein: CASSLGDRDYEQYF

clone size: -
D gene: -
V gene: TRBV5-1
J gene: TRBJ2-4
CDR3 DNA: TGCGCCAGCAGCCCACGACCTTCCTACGAGCGGTACTTC
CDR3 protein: CASSPRPSYERYF

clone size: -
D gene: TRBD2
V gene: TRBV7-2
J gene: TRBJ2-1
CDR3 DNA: TGTGCCAGCAGCGTGACTAGCGGGGGCGTCTACAATGGGCAGTTCTTC
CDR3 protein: CASSVTSGGVYNGQFF

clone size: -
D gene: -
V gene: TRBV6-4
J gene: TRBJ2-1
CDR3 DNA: TGTGCCAGCAGTGTACTGGGGGGCACCTACAATGAGCAGTTCTTC
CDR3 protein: CASSVLGGTYNEQFF

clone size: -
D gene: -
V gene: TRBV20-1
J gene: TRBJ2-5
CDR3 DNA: TGCAGTGCTAGAGATGGAAGTACTAGTTTGGAGACCCAGTACTTC
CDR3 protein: CSARDGSTSLETQYF

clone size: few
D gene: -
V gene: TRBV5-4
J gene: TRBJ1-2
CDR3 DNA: TGTGCCAGCAGCTTGGAGGGTGTTAATGATGGCTACACCTTC
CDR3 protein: CASSLEGVNDGYTF

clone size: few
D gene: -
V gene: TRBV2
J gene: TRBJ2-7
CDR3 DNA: TGTGCCAGCACCCCAAAGGGACACTCCTACGAGCAGTACTTC
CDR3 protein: CASTPKGHSYEQYF

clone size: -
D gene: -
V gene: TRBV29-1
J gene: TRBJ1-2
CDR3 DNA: TGCAGCGTTGAAAGGGCCCGGGACGGAGCCTATGGCTACACCTTC
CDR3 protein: CSVERARDGAYGYTF

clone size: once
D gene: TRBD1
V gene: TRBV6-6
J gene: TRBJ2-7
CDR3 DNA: TGTGCCACAACTGGTACCCGGGACAGGGTCTACGAGCAGTACTTC
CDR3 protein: CATTGTRDRVYEQYF

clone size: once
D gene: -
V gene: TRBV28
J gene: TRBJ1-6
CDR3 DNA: TGTGCCAGCAGAGGCACAGGGAGGGCGAGCTCCTATAATTCACCCCTCCACTTT
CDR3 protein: CASRGTGRASSYNSPLHF

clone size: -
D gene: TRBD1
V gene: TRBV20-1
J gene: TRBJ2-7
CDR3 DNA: TGCAGTGCTAGAGATGACCAACAGGGGTCCTACGAGCAGTACTTC
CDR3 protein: CSARDDQQGSYEQYF

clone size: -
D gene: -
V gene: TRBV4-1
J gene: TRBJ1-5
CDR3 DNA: TGCGCCAGCAGCCAAGAGGAGGGTATAGGCAATCAGCCCCAGCATTTT
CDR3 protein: CASSQEEGIGNQPQHF

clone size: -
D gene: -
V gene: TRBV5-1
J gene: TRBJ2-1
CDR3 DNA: TGCGCCAGCAGCTTATTAGGTCGGAATAATGAGCAGTTCTTC
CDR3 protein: CASSLLGRNNEQFF

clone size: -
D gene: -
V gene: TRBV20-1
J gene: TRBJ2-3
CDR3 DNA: TGCAGTGCCTGGGGCACTGGCACAGATACGCAGTATTTT
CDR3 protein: CSAWGTGTDTQYF

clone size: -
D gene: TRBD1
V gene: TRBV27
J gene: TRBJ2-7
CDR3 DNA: TGTGCCAGCAGTTTATCGGGACAGGGGCTTGGCGAGCAGTACTTC
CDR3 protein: CASSLSGQGLGEQYF

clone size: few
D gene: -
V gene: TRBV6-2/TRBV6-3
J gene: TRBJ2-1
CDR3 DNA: TGTGCCAGCAGAGATGTCAATTCGGGTGAGCAGTTCTTC
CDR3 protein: CASRDVNSGEQFF

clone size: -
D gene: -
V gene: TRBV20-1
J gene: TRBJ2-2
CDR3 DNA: TGCAGTGCTAGAAGGTGGGCTTGGGGAGACACCGGGGAGCTGTTTTTT
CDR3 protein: CSARRWAWGDTGELFF

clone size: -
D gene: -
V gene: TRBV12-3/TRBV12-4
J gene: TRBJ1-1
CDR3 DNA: TGTGCCATCAAGGGGTTGAGCACTGAAGCTTTCTTT
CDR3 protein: CAIKGLSTEAFF

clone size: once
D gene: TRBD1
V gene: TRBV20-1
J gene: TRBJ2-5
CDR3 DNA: TGCAGTGCTAGAGCAAATACAGGGGGGTTAGGGGAGACCCAGTACTTC
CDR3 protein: CSARANTGGLGETQYF

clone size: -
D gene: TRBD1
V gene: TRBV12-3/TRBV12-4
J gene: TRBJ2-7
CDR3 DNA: TGTGCCAGCAGTTTATTCCCCGGGACAGGGGCCCCTGGGGGCTACGAGCAGTACTTC
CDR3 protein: CASSLFPGTGAPGGYEQYF

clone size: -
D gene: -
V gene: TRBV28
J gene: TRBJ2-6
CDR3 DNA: TGTGCCAGCAATTCACCCGGGACCGTAAACGTCCTGACTTTC
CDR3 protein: CASNSPGTVNVLTF

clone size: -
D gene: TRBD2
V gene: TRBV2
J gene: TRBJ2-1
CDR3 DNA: TGTGCCAGCAGTGAAACCGGACTAGCGGTTAATGAGCAGTTCTTC
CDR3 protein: CASSETGLAVNEQFF

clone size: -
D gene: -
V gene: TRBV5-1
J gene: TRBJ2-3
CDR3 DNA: TGCGCCAGCAGCTTGACTTTCGGGACTCCTCAAGATACGCAGTATTTT
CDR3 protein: CASSLTFGTPQDTQYF

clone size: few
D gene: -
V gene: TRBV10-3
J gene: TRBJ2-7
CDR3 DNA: TGTGCCATCAGTGTAGGTCAAGGGACGGTCTCAGAGCAGTACTTC
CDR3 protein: CAISVGQGTVSEQYF

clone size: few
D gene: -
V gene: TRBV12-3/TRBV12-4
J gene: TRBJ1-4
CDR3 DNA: TGTGCCAGCAGCACCAGGGGAGAAAAACTGTTTTTT
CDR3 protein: CASSTRGEKLFF

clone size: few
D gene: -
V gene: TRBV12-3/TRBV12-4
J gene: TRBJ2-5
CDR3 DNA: TGTGCCAGCAGTATTAGCGTCTCCCAAGAGACCCAGTACTTC
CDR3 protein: CASSISVSQETQYF

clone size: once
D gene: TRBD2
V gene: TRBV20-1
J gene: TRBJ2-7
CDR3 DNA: TGCAGTGCTAGAGATCTTATATCACTAGCGGGGCGACCCAACGAGCAGTACTTC
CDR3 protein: CSARDLISLAGRPNEQYF

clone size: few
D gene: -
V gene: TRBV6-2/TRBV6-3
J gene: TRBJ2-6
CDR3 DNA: TGTGCCAGCAGCTATAAAAGCTCTGGGGCCAACGTCCTGACTTTC
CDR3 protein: CASSYKSSGANVLTF

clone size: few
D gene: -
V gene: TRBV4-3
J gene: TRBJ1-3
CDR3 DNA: TGCGCCAGCAGCGACCCCCTCGGACAATTTAGCTCTGGAAACACCATATATTTT
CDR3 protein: CASSDPLGQFSSGNTIYF

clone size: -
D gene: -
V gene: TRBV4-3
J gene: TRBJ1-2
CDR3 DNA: TGCGCCAGCAGCCAAGATAATATCGGAGGCCGGTATTCACGGGGCTACACCTTC
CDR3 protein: CASSQDNIGGRYSRGYTF

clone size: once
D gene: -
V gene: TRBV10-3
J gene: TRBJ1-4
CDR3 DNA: TGTGCCATCAGTGAGTTACCGACGAATGAAAAACTGTTTTTT
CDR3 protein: CAISELPTNEKLFF

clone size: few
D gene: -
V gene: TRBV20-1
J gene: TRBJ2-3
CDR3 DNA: TGCAGTGCTAGGGATTTTCGCAGGACAGATACGCAGTATTTT
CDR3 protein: CSARDFRRTDTQYF

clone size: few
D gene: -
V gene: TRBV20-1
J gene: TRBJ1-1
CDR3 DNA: TGCAGTGCTAGAGTCACTAGAGGGAACACTGAAGCTTTCTTT
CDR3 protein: CSARVTRGNTEAFF

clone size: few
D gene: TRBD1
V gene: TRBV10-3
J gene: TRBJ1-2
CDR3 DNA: TGTGCCATCAGTGAGGACCGGGACAGGGTGAATGGCTACACCTTC
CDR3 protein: CAISEDRDRVNGYTF

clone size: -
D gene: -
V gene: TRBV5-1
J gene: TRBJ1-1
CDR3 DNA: TGCGCCAGCTCCTGGGAAATGGGGACTGAAGCTTTCTTT
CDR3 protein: CASSWEMGTEAFF